Below, one TCR beta chain is given with its context. Its target is not known. The data originate from a study of identical twins. V lost 4 bases to trimming and J lost 4 bases; unmatched junction nucleotides: 13. Germline CDR1 LGHNA, CDR2 YNFKEQ. This CDR3 is built from 17 residues. A universal primer site was added by template switching, and unique molecular identifiers were carried by the cDNA. TCRdb passed the 5' RACE reads through MiXCR, listing each CDR3 protein once. The table includes some 500,000 distinct CDR3 sequences, approximately 10% detected once. Broader study findings: Low generation probability was overrepresented in out-of-frame alpha sequences shared by twins. Modelling underestimated the level of out-of-frame TCR alpha sharing observed in monozygotic twins.

These data were likewise used in another study, on yellow fever vaccine responses in identical twins. As that study records: It has been reported that, in twins, the vaccine T cell response seemed partly convergent and partly personalized.

The genes are TRBV4-2 and TRBJ2-1; 7 bases are a match to TRBD2. This sequence was found in a woman under 30 in good health. The sample consisted of PBMCs. The CDR3 nucleotides read TGTGCCAGCAGCCCAACGGGGCCTAGCGGCATTTACAATGAGCAGTTCTTC. This encodes CASSPTGPSGIYNEQFF.